This TCR beta chain was sequenced during a study of CD8 T cells in ankylosing spondylitis. General study findings and limits: Ankylosing spondylitis blood appeared to be characterized by a TCR beta motif of several highly homologous variants. Reports say disease-linked clones showed up significantly more in matched ankylosing spondylitis synovial fluid.

This clonotype was detected only a few times. Antigen unknown. In making TCR beta libraries, quantitative 5'-RACE with molecular barcodes was used. TCRdb reprocessed the 5' RACE reads via MiXCR and lists one record per CDR3 protein. The repertoire holds some 450,000 distinct CDR3 sequences, with roughly 17% as singletons. The CDR3 covers 15 residues. Trimming stripped 4 bases from V and 4 bases from J, with 11 bases between. The germline gives CDR1 MGHRA, CDR2 YSYEKL. The receptor was isolated from a male donor with ankylosing spondylitis. The J gene is TRBJ1-6, the V gene TRBV4-1; D may be TRBD1 (6 bases). Sequences were obtained from blood, either unsorted or a sorted T cell fraction (not recorded which). CDR3 sequence: CASSLPDRYNSPLHF. CDR3 bases: TGCGCCAGCAGCCTACCCGACAGGTATAATTCACCCCTCCACTTT.